This is a list of T cell receptor beta chains from one sample in a study of blood T cell repertoires in COVID-19. Data came from immunoSEQ multiplex PCR; TCRdb stores just in-frame clones and leaves some out. Of roughly 58,000 clones listed, roughly two thirds are singletons. What was sequenced was PBMCs or T cells enriched from blood (not recorded which). These receptors all come from a woman aged 60-75 years who had been exposed to COVID-19. Both conserved end residues are part of each CDR3. D genes are given only for firm matches. Size is omitted from some rows. Given values are once, few, many or a class for expanded clones.

j_call	d_call	v_call	clone_size	cdr3_length	cdr3_aa	cdr3_nt
TRBJ1-6	NA	TRBV7-2	NA	13	CASTTILYSPLHF	TGTGCCAGCACCACTATTCTTTATTCACCCCTCCACTTT
TRBJ2-3	NA	TRBV21-1	NA	15	CASSKVDTCTDTQYF	TGTGCCAGCAGCAAAGTGGACACCTGCACAGATACGCAGTATTTT
TRBJ1-5	NA	TRBV30	NA	14	CAWSVSREGQPQHF	TGTGCCTGGAGTGTTAGCAGGGAGGGTCAGCCCCAGCATTTT
TRBJ2-5	NA	TRBV6-6	NA	15	CASTDWGGAQETQYF	TGTGCCAGCACCGACTGGGGGGGCGCCCAAGAGACCCAGTACTTC
TRBJ2-1	TRBD2	TRBV4-2	NA	15	CASRAGTSGYNEQFF	TGTGCCAGCAGAGCAGGGACTAGCGGTTACAATGAGCAGTTCTTC
TRBJ1-1	NA	TRBV5-5	NA	13	CASSLVRGTEAFF	TGTGCCAGCAGCTTGGTCAGGGGCACTGAAGCTTTCTTT
TRBJ2-7	NA	TRBV9	NA	14	CASSVQGSSYEQYF	TGTGCCAGCAGCGTACAGGGGAGCTCCTACGAGCAGTACTTC
TRBJ2-7	TRBD2	TRBV23-1	few	19	CASSQSVGRGAQGTGEQYF	TGCGCCAGCAGTCAATCCGTCGGGAGGGGGGCCCAAGGTACGGGTGAGCAGTACTTC
TRBJ1-1	TRBD1	TRBV4-2	NA	15	CASSQEGTVNTEAFF	TGTGCCAGCAGCCAAGAAGGGACAGTGAACACTGAAGCTTTCTTT
TRBJ2-7	TRBD1	TRBV30	NA	12	CASGTESYEQYF	TGTGCCTCCGGGACAGAAAGCTACGAGCAGTACTTC
TRBJ2-1	TRBD2	TRBV29-1	few	15	CSVVFWTSENNEQFF	TGCAGCGTTGTATTTTGGACTAGCGAGAACAATGAGCAGTTCTTC
TRBJ1-2	TRBD1	TRBV6-5	once	14	CASRGGQGWYGYTF	TGTGCCAGCAGGGGCGGACAGGGATGGTACGGCTACACCTTC
TRBJ2-1	NA	TRBV5-4	NA	15	CASSPTDRVYNEQFF	TGTGCCAGCAGCCCAACGGACAGAGTCTACAATGAGCAGTTCTTC
TRBJ1-2	TRBD1	TRBV19	NA	14	CASGLRDRAYGYTF	TGTGCCAGTGGACTCCGGGACAGGGCTTATGGCTACACCTTC
TRBJ1-5	NA	TRBV30	NA	15	CAWSAAGRPGGPQHF	TGTGCCTGGAGTGCGGCAGGGCGACCGGGGGGGCCCCAGCATTTT
TRBJ2-5	NA	TRBV24-1	many	16	CATSDPRGGILETQYF	TGTGCCACCAGTGATCCCAGGGGTGGGATTTTAGAGACCCAGTACTTC
TRBJ2-4	TRBD2	TRBV7-2	NA	18	CASSLLTLAGGARNIQYF	TGTGCCAGCAGCTTGTTGACCCTAGCGGGAGGGGCCCGGAACATTCAGTACTTC
TRBJ1-6	TRBD1	TRBV5-1	NA	15	CASSFMTGGYSPLHF	TGCGCCAGCAGCTTCATGACAGGGGGATATTCACCCCTCCACTTT
TRBJ2-7	NA	TRBV30	NA	13	CALRGGVSYEQYF	TGTGCCCTCCGAGGGGGGGTCTCCTACGAGCAGTACTTC
TRBJ1-1	NA	TRBV21-1	NA	16	CASSEGLGHENTEAFF	TGTGCCAGCAGCGAAGGCCTAGGACACGAAAACACTGAAGCTTTCTTT
TRBJ2-2	NA	TRBV12-5	NA	14	CARKGLDLTGELFF	TGTGCTAGAAAGGGACTTGACCTTACCGGGGAGCTGTTTTTT
TRBJ1-4	NA	TRBV4-1	few	17	CASSQDGSYGGGEKLFF	TGCGCCAGCAGCCAAGATGGTTCTTACGGGGGTGGGGAAAAACTGTTTTTT
TRBJ2-1	TRBD2	TRBV7-9	NA	17	CASSSKSSSGFYNEQFF	TGTGCCAGCAGCTCCAAGTCCTCTAGCGGGTTTTACAATGAGCAGTTCTTC
TRBJ1-1	TRBD1	TRBV28	NA	17	CASRRDRGRGLNTEAFF	TGTGCCAGCAGGCGGGACAGGGGGCGAGGTCTGAACACTGAAGCTTTCTTT
TRBJ1-1	NA	TRBV9	NA	14	CASSVLSEPTEAFF	TGTGCCAGCAGCGTATTATCGGAGCCCACTGAAGCTTTCTTT
TRBJ2-1	NA	TRBV27	many	13	CASSLSEGSRQFF	TGTGCCAGCAGTTTATCTGAGGGTAGCCGACAGTTCTTC
TRBJ2-5	TRBD2	TRBV9	NA	16	CASSVGLVGGAETQYF	TGTGCCAGCAGCGTAGGGTTGGTCGGGGGGGCGGAGACCCAGTACTTC
TRBJ1-2	NA	TRBV28	NA	14	CASVRGNSNYGYTF	TGTGCCAGCGTGAGAGGTAATTCCAACTATGGCTACACCTTC
TRBJ2-7	TRBD1	TRBV18	NA	16	CASSPPGTANSYEQYF	TGTGCCAGCTCACCACCGGGGACAGCGAACTCCTACGAGCAGTACTTC
TRBJ1-4	NA	TRBV7-6	once	14	CASSPQGSNEKLFF	TGTGCCAGCAGCCCGCAGGGGTCTAATGAAAAACTGTTTTTT
TRBJ2-5	TRBD2	TRBV9	NA	15	CASSVGGGAEETQYF	TGTGCCAGCAGCGTAGGCGGGGGGGCTGAAGAGACCCAGTACTTC
TRBJ1-1	NA	TRBV29-1	many	13	CSFAHREGTEAFF	TGCAGCTTTGCCCACAGGGAGGGCACTGAAGCTTTCTTT
TRBJ2-3	TRBD1	TRBV28	NA	18	CAIVTGGAHDESTDTQYF	TGTGCCATCGTGACAGGGGGCGCTCATGACGAAAGCACAGATACGCAGTATTTT
TRBJ1-2	NA	TRBV10-3	few	13	CAIRPGPEYGYTF	TGTGCCATCAGGCCAGGGCCGGAGTATGGCTACACCTTC
TRBJ1-1	TRBD1	TRBV28	few	12	CASDRGNTEAFF	TGTGCCAGCGACAGGGGAAACACTGAAGCTTTCTTT
TRBJ1-1	NA	TRBV7-2	few	13	CASSHNPRTEAFF	TGTGCCAGCAGCCATAATCCGCGAACTGAAGCTTTCTTT
TRBJ2-1	TRBD2	TRBV5-1	NA	16	CASSLAGLAGANEQFF	TGCGCCAGCAGCTTGGCGGGACTAGCGGGAGCCAATGAGCAGTTCTTC
TRBJ2-7	TRBD2	TRBV19	NA	13	CATAASGAYEQYF	TGTGCCACCGCGGCTAGCGGGGCCTACGAGCAGTACTTC
TRBJ2-5	TRBD2	TRBV28	NA	15	CASSLMRGGRETQYF	TGTGCCAGCAGTTTAATGCGGGGGGGCCGAGAGACCCAGTACTTC
TRBJ2-5	TRBD1	TRBV28	NA	17	CASNPWGGGQGQETQYF	TGTGCCAGCAATCCCTGGGGAGGGGGACAGGGCCAAGAGACCCAGTACTTC
TRBJ1-2	TRBD1	TRBV6-5	NA	15	CASSYEQGAYYGYTF	TGTGCCAGCAGTTACGAACAGGGGGCGTACTATGGCTACACCTTC
TRBJ2-2	TRBD1	TRBV7-9	many	15	CASSWDREGTGELFF	TGTGCCAGCAGCTGGGACAGGGAAGGAACCGGGGAGCTGTTTTTT
TRBJ1-3	TRBD1	TRBV30	NA	13	CAWTPGTGDTIYF	TGTGCCTGGACACCCGGGACAGGGGACACCATATATTTT
TRBJ2-2	NA	TRBV19	NA	14	CASSQNANTGELFF	TGTGCCAGTAGTCAGAACGCGAACACCGGGGAGCTGTTTTTT
TRBJ1-2	TRBD1	TRBV6-2/TRBV6-3	NA	13	CASSSDRHYGYTF	TGTGCCAGCAGTTCGGACAGGCACTATGGCTACACCTTC
TRBJ2-2	TRBD1	TRBV19	NA	17	CASSIKGRGPNTGELFF	TGTGCCAGTAGTATTAAAGGCAGGGGGCCGAACACCGGGGAGCTGTTTTTT
TRBJ2-3	NA	TRBV19	NA	14	CASSDWGGTDTQYF	TGTGCCAGTAGTGACTGGGGCGGCACAGATACGCAGTATTTT
TRBJ1-3	TRBD1	TRBV28	NA	17	CASSSPTGASSGNTIYF	TGTGCCAGCAGTTCCCCCACAGGGGCTTCCTCTGGAAACACCATATATTTT
TRBJ1-1	NA	TRBV18	NA	15	CASSPRQGFETEAFF	TGTGCCAGCTCACCACGGCAGGGGTTCGAGACTGAAGCTTTCTTT
TRBJ2-2	TRBD2	TRBV6-5	once	15	CASIRTGSGTGELFF	TGTGCCAGCATTCGGACTGGGAGCGGGACGGGGGAGCTGTTTTTT
TRBJ1-5	NA	TRBV2	many	14	CASSQGYSNQPQHF	TGTGCCAGCTCACAGGGATATAGCAATCAGCCCCAGCATTTT
TRBJ2-1	TRBD2	TRBV7-2	NA	15	CASPHSGRKYNEQFF	TGTGCCAGCCCCCATAGCGGGAGAAAGTACAATGAGCAGTTCTTC
TRBJ2-1	TRBD1	TRBV6-1	NA	16	CASSGRTGSLHNEQFF	TGTGCCAGCAGTGGCCGGACAGGGAGTCTGCATAATGAGCAGTTCTTC
TRBJ2-7	NA	TRBV19	NA	13	CASSTQARYEQYF	TGTGCCAGTAGTACCCAGGCAAGGTACGAGCAGTACTTC
TRBJ1-5	NA	TRBV6-1	NA	16	CASSEQAPFVNQPQHF	TGTGCCAGCAGTGAACAGGCCCCCTTCGTCAATCAGCCCCAGCATTTT
TRBJ2-7	TRBD2	TRBV19	NA	13	CASSTSGGLEQYF	TGTGCCAGTAGTACTAGCGGGGGACTCGAGCAGTACTTC
TRBJ1-2	TRBD1	TRBV5-1	once	15	CASSLGGTGDYGYTF	TGCGCCAGCAGCTTGGGTGGGACAGGCGACTATGGCTACACCTTC
TRBJ2-2	NA	TRBV9	NA	20	CASSGPGQGGTGGPFGELFF	TGTGCCAGCAGCGGACCGGGACAGGGAGGAACGGGAGGGCCTTTCGGGGAGCTGTTTTTT
TRBJ1-1	TRBD1	TRBV2	NA	14	CASSRQGWETEAFF	TGTGCCAGCAGTCGACAGGGATGGGAAACTGAAGCTTTCTTT
TRBJ2-7	NA	TRBV11-2	NA	15	CASSSVERSSYEQYF	TGTGCCAGCAGCTCCGTCGAGCGGAGCTCCTACGAGCAGTACTTC